One T cell receptor beta chain is described in this entry. Measured with immunoSEQ multiplex PCR; TCRdb has only the in-frame clones, and not every one. Of approximately 94,000 clones listed, approximately 90% are singletons. The data stem from a study of OX40 agonist ivuxolimab in advanced cancers. Study-wide context: Ivuxolimab doses were 0.01, 0.1, 0.3, 1.5, 3 or 10 mg/kg every 2 weeks.

The source material was CD4+ or CD8+ T cells sorted from blood, sampled in a trial of the OX40 agonist ivuxolimab. This receptor was identified in an adult with an advanced solid tumor such as melanoma, head and neck, liver or kidney cancer.

The CDR3 bases are TGTGCCAGCAGCTGGGGACAGGGGCTGACTGAAGCTTTCTTT. Its translation is CASSWGQGLTEAFF. The chain recombines TRBV5-6 with TRBJ1-1; 10 nucleotides line up with TRBD1. Germline V gene data show CDR1 as SGHDT and CDR2 as YYEEEE. J lost 5 bases, V lost 3 bases, and 4 bases had no gene match. CDR3 length equals 14 residues.